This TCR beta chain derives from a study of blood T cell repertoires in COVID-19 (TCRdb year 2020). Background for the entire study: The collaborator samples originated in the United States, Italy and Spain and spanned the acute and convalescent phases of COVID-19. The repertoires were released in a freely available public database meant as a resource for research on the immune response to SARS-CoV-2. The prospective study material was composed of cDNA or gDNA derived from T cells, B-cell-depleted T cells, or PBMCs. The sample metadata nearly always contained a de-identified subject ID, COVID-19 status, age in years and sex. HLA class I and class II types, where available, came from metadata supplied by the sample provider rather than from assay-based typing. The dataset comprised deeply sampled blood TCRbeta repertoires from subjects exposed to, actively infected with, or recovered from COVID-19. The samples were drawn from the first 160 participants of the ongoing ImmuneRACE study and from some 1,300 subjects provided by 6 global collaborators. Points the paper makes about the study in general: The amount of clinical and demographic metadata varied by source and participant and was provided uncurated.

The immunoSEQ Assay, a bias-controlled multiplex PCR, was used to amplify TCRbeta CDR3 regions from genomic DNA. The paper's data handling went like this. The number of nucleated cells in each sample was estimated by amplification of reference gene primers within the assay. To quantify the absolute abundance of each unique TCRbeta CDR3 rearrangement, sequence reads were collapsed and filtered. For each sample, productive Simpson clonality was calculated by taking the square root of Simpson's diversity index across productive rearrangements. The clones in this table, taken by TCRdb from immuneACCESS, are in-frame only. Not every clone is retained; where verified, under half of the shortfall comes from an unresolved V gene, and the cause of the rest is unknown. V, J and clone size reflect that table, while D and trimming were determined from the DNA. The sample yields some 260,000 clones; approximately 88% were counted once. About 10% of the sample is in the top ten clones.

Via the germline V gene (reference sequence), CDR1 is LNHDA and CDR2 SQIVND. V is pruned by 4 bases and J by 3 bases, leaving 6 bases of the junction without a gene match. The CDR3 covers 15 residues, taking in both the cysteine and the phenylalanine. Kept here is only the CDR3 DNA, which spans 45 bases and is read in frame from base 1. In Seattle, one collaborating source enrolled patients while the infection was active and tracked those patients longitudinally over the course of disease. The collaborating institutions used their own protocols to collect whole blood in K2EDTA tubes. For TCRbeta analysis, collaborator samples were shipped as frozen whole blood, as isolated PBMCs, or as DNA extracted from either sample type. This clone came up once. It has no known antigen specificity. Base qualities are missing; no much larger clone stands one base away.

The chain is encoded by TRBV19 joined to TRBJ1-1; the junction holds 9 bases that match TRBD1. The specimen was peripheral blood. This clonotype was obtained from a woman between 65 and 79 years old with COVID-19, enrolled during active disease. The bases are TGTGCCAGTAGTAGAGGTGGGACAGGGTACACTGAAGCTTTCTTT. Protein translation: CASSRGGTGYTEAFF.